The following is a T cell receptor (beta chain) sequence with its context. Its matching antigen is unknown. The entry originates in a study of CD8 T cells in Susac syndrome. Findings of the study overall: Total CD8+ and CD8+ TEMRA repertoires contained 15 to 20 and five Susac-specific public clones, respectively.

Sequencing of TCR beta was performed on blood CD8+ T cells and on blood CD4+ T cells. After extraction with the RNeasy kit, roughly 0.5 to 1 ug of the RNA was reverse transcribed using random hexamers. Multiplex immunoSEQ PCR targeted 54 Vbeta and 13 Jbeta TCR beta segments. Using its own MiXCR run on the immunoSEQ multiplex PCR reads, TCRdb lists one record per CDR3 protein. This sample has under 110,000 distinct CDR3 sequences, with approximately 94% found just once. CDR3 length equals 15 residues. Trimming removed 4 bases at V and 3 bases at J, with 17 bases between. Germline V CDR1 and CDR2: SGDLS, YYNGEE.

V gene TRBV9 combines with J gene TRBJ2-7, with D tentatively TRBD1 or TRBD2 (5 bases each). This receptor was obtained from a human donor with Susac syndrome. Sequencing was done on a sample of CD8+ T cells from PBMCs. CDR3 amino acids: CASSPLWDGDYEQYF. The CDR3 region has the DNA TGTGCCAGCAGCCCACTGTGGGACGGAGACTACGAGCAGTACTTC.